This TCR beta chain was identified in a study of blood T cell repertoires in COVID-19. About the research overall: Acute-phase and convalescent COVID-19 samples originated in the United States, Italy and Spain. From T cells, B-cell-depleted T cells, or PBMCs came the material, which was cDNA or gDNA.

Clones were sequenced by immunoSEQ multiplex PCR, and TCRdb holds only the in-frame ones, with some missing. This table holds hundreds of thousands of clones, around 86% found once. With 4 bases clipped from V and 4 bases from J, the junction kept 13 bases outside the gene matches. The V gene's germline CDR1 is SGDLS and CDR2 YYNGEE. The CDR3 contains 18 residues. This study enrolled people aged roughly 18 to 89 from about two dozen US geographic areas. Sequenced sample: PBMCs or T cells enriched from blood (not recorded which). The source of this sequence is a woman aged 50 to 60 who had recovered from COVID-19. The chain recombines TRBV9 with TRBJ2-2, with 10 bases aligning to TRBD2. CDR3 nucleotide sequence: TGTGCCAGCAGCAAAGGGGTCCTAGCGGGAGAGCCCACCGGGGAGCTGTTTTTT. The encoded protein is CASSKGVLAGEPTGELFF.